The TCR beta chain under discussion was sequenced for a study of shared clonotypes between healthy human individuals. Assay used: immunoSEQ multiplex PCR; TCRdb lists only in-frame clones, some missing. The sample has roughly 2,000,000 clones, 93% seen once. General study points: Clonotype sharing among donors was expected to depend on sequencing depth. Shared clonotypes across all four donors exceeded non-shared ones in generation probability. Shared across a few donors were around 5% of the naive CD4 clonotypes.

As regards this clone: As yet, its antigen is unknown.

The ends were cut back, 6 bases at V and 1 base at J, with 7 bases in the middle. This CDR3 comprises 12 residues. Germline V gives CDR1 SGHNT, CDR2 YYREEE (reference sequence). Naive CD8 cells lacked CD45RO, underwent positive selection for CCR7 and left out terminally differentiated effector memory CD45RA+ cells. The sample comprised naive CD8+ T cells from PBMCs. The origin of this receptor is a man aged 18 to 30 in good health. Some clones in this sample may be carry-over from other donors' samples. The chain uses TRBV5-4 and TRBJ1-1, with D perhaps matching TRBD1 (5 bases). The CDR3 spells CASKGQNTEAFF. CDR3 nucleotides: TGTGCCAGCAAAGGACAGAACACTGAAGCTTTCTTT.